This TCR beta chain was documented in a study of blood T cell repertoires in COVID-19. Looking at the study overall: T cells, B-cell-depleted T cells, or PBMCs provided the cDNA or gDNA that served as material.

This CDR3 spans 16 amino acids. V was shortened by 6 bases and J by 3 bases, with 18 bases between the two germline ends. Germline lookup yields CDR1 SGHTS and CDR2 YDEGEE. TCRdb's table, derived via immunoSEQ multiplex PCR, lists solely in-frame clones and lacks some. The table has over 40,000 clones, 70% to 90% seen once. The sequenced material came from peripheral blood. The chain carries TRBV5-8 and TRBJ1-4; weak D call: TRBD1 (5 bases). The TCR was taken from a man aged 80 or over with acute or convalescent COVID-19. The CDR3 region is CASTKPGVGANEKLFF. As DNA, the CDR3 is TGTGCCAGCACCAAACCTGGGGTAGGGGCTAATGAAAAACTGTTTTTT.